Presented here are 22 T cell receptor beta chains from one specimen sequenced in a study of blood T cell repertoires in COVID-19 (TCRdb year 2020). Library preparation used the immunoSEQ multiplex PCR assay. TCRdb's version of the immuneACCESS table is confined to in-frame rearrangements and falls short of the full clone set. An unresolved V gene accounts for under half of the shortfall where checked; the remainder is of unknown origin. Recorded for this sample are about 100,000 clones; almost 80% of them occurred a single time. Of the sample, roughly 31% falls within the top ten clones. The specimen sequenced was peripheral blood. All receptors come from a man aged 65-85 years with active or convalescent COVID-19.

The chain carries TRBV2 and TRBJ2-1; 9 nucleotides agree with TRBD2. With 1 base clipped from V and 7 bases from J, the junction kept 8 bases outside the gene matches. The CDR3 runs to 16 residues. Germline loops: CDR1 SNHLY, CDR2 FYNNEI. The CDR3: CASSEVAGGPVNEQFF. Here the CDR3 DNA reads TGTGCCAGCAGTGAAGTGGCGGGAGGGCCGGTAAATGAGCAGTTCTTC. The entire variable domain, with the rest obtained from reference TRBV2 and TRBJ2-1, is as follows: EPEVTQTPSHQVTQMGQEVILRCVPISNHLYFYWYRQILGQKVEFLVSFYNNEISEKSEIFDDQFSVERPDGSNFTLKIRSTKLEDSAMYFCASSEVAGGPVNEQFFGPGTRLTVL.

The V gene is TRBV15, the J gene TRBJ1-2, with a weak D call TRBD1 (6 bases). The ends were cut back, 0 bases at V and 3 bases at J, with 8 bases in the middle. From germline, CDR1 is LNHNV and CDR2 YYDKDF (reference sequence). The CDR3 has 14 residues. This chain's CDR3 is CATSRDRQDYGYTF. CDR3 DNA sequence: TGTGCCACCAGCAGAGATCGACAGGACTATGGCTACACCTTC.

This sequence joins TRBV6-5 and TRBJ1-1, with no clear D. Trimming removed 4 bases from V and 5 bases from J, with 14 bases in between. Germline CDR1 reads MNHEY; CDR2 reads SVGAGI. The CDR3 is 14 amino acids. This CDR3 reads CASSLRAGGTEAFF. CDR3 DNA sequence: TGTGCCAGCAGTTTACGGGCAGGCGGGACTGAAGCTTTCTTT.

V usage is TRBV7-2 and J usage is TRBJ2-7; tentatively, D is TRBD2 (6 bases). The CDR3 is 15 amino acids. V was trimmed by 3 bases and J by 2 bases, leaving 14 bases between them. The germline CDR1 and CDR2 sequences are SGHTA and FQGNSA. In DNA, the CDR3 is TGTGCCAGCAGCTTCCCCGGGACGGGAGCCTACGAGCAGTACTTC. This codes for CASSFPGTGAYEQYF.

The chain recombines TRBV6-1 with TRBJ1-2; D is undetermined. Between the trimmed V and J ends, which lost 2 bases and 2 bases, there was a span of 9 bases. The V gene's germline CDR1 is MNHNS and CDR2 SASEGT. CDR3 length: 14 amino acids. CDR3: CASSEWQANYGYTF. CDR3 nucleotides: TGTGCCAGCAGTGAATGGCAGGCAAACTATGGCTACACCTTC.

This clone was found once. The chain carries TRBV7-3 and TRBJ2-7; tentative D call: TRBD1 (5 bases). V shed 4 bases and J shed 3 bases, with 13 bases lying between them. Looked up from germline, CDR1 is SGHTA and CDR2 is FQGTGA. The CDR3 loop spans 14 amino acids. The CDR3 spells CASSSWGPHYEQYF. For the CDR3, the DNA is TGTGCCAGCAGCTCATGGGGCCCTCACTACGAGCAGTACTTC.

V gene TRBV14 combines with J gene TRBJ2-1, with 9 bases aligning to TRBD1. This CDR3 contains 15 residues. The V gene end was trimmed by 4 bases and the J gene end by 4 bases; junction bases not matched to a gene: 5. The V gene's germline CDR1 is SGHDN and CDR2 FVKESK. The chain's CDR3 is CASSPGTGMYNEQFF. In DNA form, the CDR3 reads TGTGCCAGCAGCCCCGGGACAGGGATGTACAATGAGCAGTTCTTC.

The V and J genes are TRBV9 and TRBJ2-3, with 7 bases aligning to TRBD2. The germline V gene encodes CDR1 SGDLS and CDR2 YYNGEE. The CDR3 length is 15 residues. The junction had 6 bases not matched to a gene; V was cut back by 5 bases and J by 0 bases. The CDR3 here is CASSMMGLSTDTQYF. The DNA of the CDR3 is TGTGCCAGCAGTATGATGGGACTAAGCACAGATACGCAGTATTTT.

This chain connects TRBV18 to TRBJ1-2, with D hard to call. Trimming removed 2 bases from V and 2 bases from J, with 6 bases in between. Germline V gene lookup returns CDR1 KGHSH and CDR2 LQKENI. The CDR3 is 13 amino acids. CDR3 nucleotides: TGTGCCAGCTCACCAGGGGAGAACTATGGCTACACCTTC. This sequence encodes CASSPGENYGYTF. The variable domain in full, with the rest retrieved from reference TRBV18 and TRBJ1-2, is NAGVMQNPRHLVRRRGQEARLRCSPMKGHSHVYWYRQLPEEGLKFMVYLQKENIIDESGMPKERFSAEFPKEGPSILRIQQVVRGDSAAYFCASSPGENYGYTFGSGTRLTVV.

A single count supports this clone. CDR3 bases: TGTGCCAGCAGTTTACTGGTGGGACAGGGTACCTACGAGCAGTACTTC. This encodes CASSLLVGQGTYEQYF. The genes are TRBV28 and TRBJ2-7, with 9 bases identical to TRBD1. Unmatched junction bases numbered 7, after V lost 2 bases and J lost 2 bases. The CDR3 runs to 16 residues. Looked up from germline, CDR1 is MDHEN and CDR2 is SYDVKM.

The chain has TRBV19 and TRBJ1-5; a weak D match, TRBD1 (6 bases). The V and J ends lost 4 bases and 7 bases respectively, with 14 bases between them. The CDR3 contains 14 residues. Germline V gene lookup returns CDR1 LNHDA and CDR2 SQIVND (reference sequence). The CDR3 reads CASSRGGGRQPQHF. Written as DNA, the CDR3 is TGTGCCAGTAGTAGGGGAGGGGGGAGACAGCCCCAGCATTTT.

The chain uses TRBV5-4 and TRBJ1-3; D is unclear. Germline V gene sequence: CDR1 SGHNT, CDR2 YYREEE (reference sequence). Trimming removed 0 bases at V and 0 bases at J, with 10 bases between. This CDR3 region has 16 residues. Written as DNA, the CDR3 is TGTGCCAGCAGCTTGGGTACGGGAATCTCTGGAAACACCATATATTTT. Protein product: CASSLGTGISGNTIYF.

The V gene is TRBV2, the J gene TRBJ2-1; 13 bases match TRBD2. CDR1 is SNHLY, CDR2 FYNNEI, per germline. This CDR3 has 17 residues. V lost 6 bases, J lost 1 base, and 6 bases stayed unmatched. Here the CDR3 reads CASRDGTSGTSYNEQFF. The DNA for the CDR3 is TGTGCCAGCAGAGATGGGACTAGCGGGACGTCCTACAATGAGCAGTTCTTC.

CDR3 amino acids: CASNPNRGGEQYF. DNA of the CDR3: TGTGCCAGCAACCCGAACAGGGGAGGCGAGCAGTACTTC. This chain links TRBV28 with TRBJ2-7, with TRBD1 as a possible D gene (7 bases). The length of the CDR3 is 13 residues. Germline CDR1 MDHEN, CDR2 SYDVKM. Trimming pared 7 bases from V and 6 bases from J, leaving 16 bases between.

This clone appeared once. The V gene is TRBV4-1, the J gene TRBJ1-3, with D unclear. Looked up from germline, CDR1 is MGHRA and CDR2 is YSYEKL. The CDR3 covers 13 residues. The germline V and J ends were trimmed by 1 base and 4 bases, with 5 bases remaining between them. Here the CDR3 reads CASSQVLGNTIYF. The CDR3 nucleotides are TGCGCCAGCAGCCAAGTTCTAGGAAACACCATATATTTT.

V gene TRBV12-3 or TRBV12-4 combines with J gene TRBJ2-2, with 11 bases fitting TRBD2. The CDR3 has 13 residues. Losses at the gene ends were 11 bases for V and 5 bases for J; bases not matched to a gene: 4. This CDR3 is CAGRLAGTGELFF. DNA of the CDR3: TGTGCCGGTAGACTAGCGGGAACCGGGGAGCTGTTTTTT.

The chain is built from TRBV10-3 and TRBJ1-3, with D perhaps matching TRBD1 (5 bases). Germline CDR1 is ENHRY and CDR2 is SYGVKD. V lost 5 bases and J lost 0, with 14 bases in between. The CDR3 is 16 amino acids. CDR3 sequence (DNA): TGTGCCATCAGTATACCGGGACTAAGCTCTGGAAACACCATATATTTT. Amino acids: CAISIPGLSSGNTIYF.

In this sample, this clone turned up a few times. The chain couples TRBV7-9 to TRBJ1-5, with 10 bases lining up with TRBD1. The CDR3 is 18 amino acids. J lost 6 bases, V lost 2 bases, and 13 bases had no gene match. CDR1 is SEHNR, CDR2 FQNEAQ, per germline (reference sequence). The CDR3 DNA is TGTGCCAGCAGCTTATCGACAGGGGGCGGATTCGGGATTCAGCCCCAGCATTTT. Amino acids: CASSLSTGGGFGIQPQHF.

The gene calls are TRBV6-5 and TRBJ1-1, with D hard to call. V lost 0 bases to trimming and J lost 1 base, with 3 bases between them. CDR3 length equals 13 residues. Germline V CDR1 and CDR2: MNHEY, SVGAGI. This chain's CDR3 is CASSYSANTEAFF. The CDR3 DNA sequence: TGTGCCAGCAGTTACTCGGCGAACACTGAAGCTTTCTTT.

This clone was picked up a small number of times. The CDR3 here is CASSYLRLGTSHLKQFF. CDR3 nucleotide sequence: TGTGCCAGCAGTTACTTGAGACTAGGGACGTCCCACCTGAAGCAGTTCTTC. The genes are TRBV6-2 or TRBV6-3 and TRBJ2-1; weak D call: TRBD2 (6 bases). CDR1 is MNHEY and CDR2 is SVGEGT in the germline V gene. With 1 base removed from V and 11 bases from J, the gap between germline ends came to 24 bases. This CDR3 has 17 amino acids.

The DNA of the CDR3 is TGTGCCACCAGTGTCGGGGTCCCCACGTCTTTAGCCAAAAACATTCAGTACTTC. Amino acids: CATSVGVPTSLAKNIQYF. V usage is TRBV24-1 and J usage is TRBJ2-4; D possibly corresponds to TRBD2 (5 bases). The CDR3 extends over 18 amino acids. Germline-derived CDR1 and CDR2 are KGHDR and SFDVKD. V shed 5 bases and J shed 0 bases, with 19 bases lying between them.

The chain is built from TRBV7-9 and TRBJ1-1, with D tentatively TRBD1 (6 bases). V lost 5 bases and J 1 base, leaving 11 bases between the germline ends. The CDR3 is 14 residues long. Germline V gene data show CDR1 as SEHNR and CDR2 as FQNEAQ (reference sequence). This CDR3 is CASSRTETNTEAFF. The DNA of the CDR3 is TGTGCCAGCAGCCGGACAGAAACGAACACTGAAGCTTTCTTT. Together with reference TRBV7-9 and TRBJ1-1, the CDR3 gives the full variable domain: DTGVSQNPRHKITKRGQNVTFRCDPISEHNRLYWYRQTLGQGPEFLTYFQNEAQLEKSRLLSDRFSAERPKGSFSTLEIQRTEQGDSAMYLCASSRTETNTEAFFGQGTRLTVV.